These 9 T cell receptor beta chains were sequenced from one sample in a study of blood T cell repertoires in COVID-19. The table came from immunoSEQ multiplex PCR; TCRdb's copy has only in-frame clones and leaves some out. The repertoire includes about 120,000 clones, 70% to 90% of them detected once, and 6% to 9.5% sits in the top ten. The sample was peripheral blood. These receptors were obtained from a man between 65 and 79 years old who had recovered from COVID-19.

This chain uses TRBV5-6 with TRBJ1-2, with 8 bases fitting TRBD1. V dropped 4 bases and J dropped 5; count of bases not matched to a gene: 4. Germline CDR1 and CDR2: SGHDT and YYEEEE. CDR3 length: 13 residues. The CDR3 protein is CASSLDRVYGYTF. CDR3 nucleotides: TGTGCCAGCAGCCTGGACAGGGTGTATGGCTACACCTTC.

CDR3 residues: CASSLVSSSNTEAFF. The CDR3 DNA reads as TGTGCCAGCAGCTTGGTTTCCAGTTCGAACACTGAAGCTTTCTTT. V and J are TRBV5-5 and TRBJ1-1; D gene ambiguous. V was clipped by 0 bases and J by 1 base, with 10 bases between them. Germline CDR1 and CDR2: SGHKS and YYEKEE (reference sequence). This CDR3 has 15 residues.

CDR3 coding DNA: TGTGCCAGCAGTTTAATCGCGGATAATGAGCAGTTCTTC. Translation gives CASSLIADNEQFF. The V and J genes are TRBV28 and TRBJ2-1; D is ambiguous. V was clipped by 2 bases and J by 7 bases, with 9 bases between them. This CDR3 is built from 13 residues. Per germline, CDR1 MDHEN and CDR2 SYDVKM.

This clone was detected only once. The chain is built from TRBV4-3 and TRBJ2-1; TRBD2 matches at 11 bases. V was clipped by 0 bases and J by 4 bases; unmatched bases: 8. This CDR3 has 18 amino acids. In germline, CDR1 is LGHNA, CDR2 YSLEER. The CDR3: CASSQDRLAGGQYNEQFF. CDR3 in DNA: TGCGCCAGCAGCCAAGATCGGCTAGCGGGAGGACAATACAATGAGCAGTTCTTC.

The genes are TRBV10-3 and TRBJ1-3; weak D call: TRBD1 (5 bases). CDR1 is ENHRY and CDR2 is SYGVKD in the germline V gene. The CDR3 is 17 residues long. Trimming pared 4 bases from V and 0 bases from J, leaving 16 bases between. The CDR3 DNA sequence: TGTGCCATCAGTGGAGGAGGGGCGCTGAGCTCTGGAAACACCATATATTTT. Translation gives CAISGGGALSSGNTIYF.

The CDR3 spells CASSYMDNSIGSPLHF. CDR3 DNA sequence: TGTGCCAGCAGCTATATGGACAATTCAATCGGTTCACCCCTCCACTTT. J is TRBJ1-6 and V is TRBV7-8, with a tentative D call TRBD1 (5 bases). The V end lost 4 bases, the J end lost 9 bases, and 19 bases lay between the germline ends. Germline CDR1 is SGHVS and CDR2 is FQNEAQ. There are 16 residues in the CDR3.

The chain recombines TRBV28 with TRBJ2-7, with D possibly TRBD1 on 5 matching bases. The germline V gene encodes CDR1 MDHEN and CDR2 SYDVKM. There are 13 residues in the CDR3. The V gene lost 6 bases and the J gene lost 0 bases, with 9 bases spanning the gap. CDR3 nucleotides: TGTGCCAGCAGCGGACACAACTCCTACGAGCAGTACTTC. This sequence encodes CASSGHNSYEQYF.

This rearrangement joins TRBV2 to TRBJ2-1; 11 bases are a match to TRBD2. The CDR3 loop spans 15 amino acids. Germline loops: CDR1 SNHLY, CDR2 FYNNEI. The trim removed 5 bases at V and 4 bases at J, leaving 4 bases unmatched. The CDR3 sequence: CASSLLAGDYNEQFF. DNA of the CDR3: TGTGCCAGCAGTTTACTAGCGGGGGATTACAATGAGCAGTTCTTC. The entire variable domain, with the rest obtained from reference TRBV2 and TRBJ2-1, is as follows: EPEVTQTPSHQVTQMGQEVILRCVPISNHLYFYWYRQILGQKVEFLVSFYNNEISEKSEIFDDQFSVERPDGSNFTLKIRSTKLEDSAMYFCASSLLAGDYNEQFFGPGTRLTVL.

This clone appeared a single time. This chain joins TRBV28 and TRBJ1-1, with TRBD1 as a possible D gene (6 bases). Germline lookup yields CDR1 MDHEN and CDR2 SYDVKM. Between the trimmed V and J ends, which lost 4 bases and 11 bases, there was a span of 20 bases. This CDR3 has 14 residues. CDR3 sequence: CASSSPSYREGAFF. The CDR3 coding sequence is TGTGCCAGCAGTTCGCCCTCTTACAGGGAAGGGGCTTTCTTT.